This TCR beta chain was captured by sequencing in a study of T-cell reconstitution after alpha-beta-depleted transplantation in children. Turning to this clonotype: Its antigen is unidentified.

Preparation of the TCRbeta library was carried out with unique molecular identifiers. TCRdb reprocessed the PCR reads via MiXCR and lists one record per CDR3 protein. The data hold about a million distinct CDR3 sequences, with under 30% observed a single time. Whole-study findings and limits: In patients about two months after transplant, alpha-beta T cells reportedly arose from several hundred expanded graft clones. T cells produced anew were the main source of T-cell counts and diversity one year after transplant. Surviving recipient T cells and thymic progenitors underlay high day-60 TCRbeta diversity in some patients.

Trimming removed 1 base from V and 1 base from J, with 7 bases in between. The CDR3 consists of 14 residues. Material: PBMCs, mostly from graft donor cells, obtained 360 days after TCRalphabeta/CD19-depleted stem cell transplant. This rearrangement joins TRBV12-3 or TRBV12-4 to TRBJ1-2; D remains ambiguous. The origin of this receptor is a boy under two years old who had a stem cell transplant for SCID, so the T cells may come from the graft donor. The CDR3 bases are TGTGCCAGCAGTTTAGGCAGTAGTAACTATGGCTACACCTTC. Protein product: CASSLGSSNYGYTF.